The 15 T cell receptor beta chains given below trace back to one sample, sequenced in a study of Graves' ophthalmopathy and Graves' hyperthyroidism. Amplified material comprised TCR beta CDR3 regions derived from RNA transcripts. Second-round multiplex PCR followed a first-round RT-PCR using HTBI primers. TCRdb reprocessed the multiplex PCR reads with MiXCR, giving one entry per CDR3 protein. Seen here are roughly 500,000 distinct CDR3 sequences, 14% observed once, and the top ten hold around 9.8%. Sequenced sample: blood. All receptors come from a woman in her twenties or thirties with Graves' ophthalmopathy.

The chain combines TRBV27 with TRBJ1-2; D may be TRBD1 (6 bases). Looked up from germline, CDR1 is MNHEY and CDR2 is SMNVEV (reference sequence). The V end lost 3 bases, the J end lost 7 bases, and 21 bases lay between the germline ends. The CDR3 has 16 residues. The chain's CDR3 is CASSLHHTGPGRGYTF. CDR3 nucleotides: TGTGCCAGCAGTTTGCACCACACAGGGCCTGGTCGTGGCTACACCTTC.

This clonotype came up many times. The chain is built from TRBV6-1 and TRBJ1-6, with a tentative D call TRBD1 (5 bases). Trimming left V 4 bases short and J 5 bases short, with 12 bases between. The CDR3 is made up of 15 amino acids. Germline CDR1 MNHNS, CDR2 SASEGT. The DNA of the CDR3 is TGTGCCAGCAGTGTATGGGGGAGAAATAATTCACCCCTCCACTTT. Its translation is CASSVWGRNNSPLHF.

This clonotype was found many times. This chain connects TRBV6-5 to TRBJ1-6, with TRBD1 identical over 9 bases. CDR1 and CDR2 from the germline V gene are MNHEY and SVGAGI. Trimming removed 0 bases from V and 8 bases from J; junction bases left unmatched: 2. The CDR3 is 15 amino acids. The CDR3 reads CASSYSGDRDSPLHF. The CDR3, as DNA: TGTGCCAGCAGTTACTCGGGGGACAGGGATTCACCCCTCCACTTT.

In its sample, this clonotype was seen many times. The gene calls are TRBV10-3 and TRBJ1-5; perhaps TRBD1 as D (5 bases). The CDR3 runs to 12 residues. Germline V gene data show CDR1 as ENHRY and CDR2 as SYGVKD. V was shortened by 8 bases and J by 2 bases, with 7 bases between the two germline ends. The CDR3 DNA reads as TGTGCCATCCTCAGGGGCAATCAGCCCCAGCATTTT. Protein: CAILRGNQPQHF.

In its sample, this clonotype was seen many times. The gene calls are TRBV4-2 and TRBJ1-2; 7 bases are shared with TRBD1. The CDR3 has 16 residues. CDR1 and CDR2 (germline): LGHNA, YNFKEQ. The junction had 5 bases not matched to a gene; V was cut back by 0 bases and J by 1 base. This CDR3 reads CASSQEGTELNYGYTF. The CDR3 bases are TGTGCCAGCAGCCAAGAAGGGACAGAGCTTAACTATGGCTACACCTTC.

This clonotype was recorded many times. This chain connects TRBV28 to TRBJ1-1; possible D gene TRBD1, 6 bases. Germline CDR1 and CDR2: MDHEN and SYDVKM. This CDR3 is 15 amino acids long. Trimming shortened V by 7 bases and J by 1 base, and 16 bases separated the two germline ends. The CDR3 coding sequence is TGTGCCAGCATTCCAACTGGGGGGCAGAACACTGAAGCTTTCTTT. It yields the protein CASIPTGGQNTEAFF. Based on the CDR3 plus reference TRBV28 and TRBJ1-1, the full variable domain is DVKVTQSSRYLVKRTGEKVFLECVQDMDHENMFWYRQDPGLGLRLIYFSYDVKMKEKGDIPEGYSVSREKKERFSLILESASTNQTSMYLCASIPTGGQNTEAFFGQGTRLTVV.

At least ten counts were recorded for this clonotype. The gene calls are TRBV7-2 and TRBJ1-6; no clear D. V gave up 3 bases and J gave up 10 bases, with 13 bases separating them. CDR1 is SGHTA, CDR2 FQGNSA, per germline. This CDR3 is 14 amino acids long. CDR3 loop: CASSFGGSVSPLHF. CDR3 nucleotide sequence: TGTGCCAGCAGCTTTGGAGGGTCCGTGTCACCCCTCCACTTT.

This clonotype was detected ten times or more. V is TRBV30 and J is TRBJ2-7; 9 bases match TRBD2. The CDR3 has 15 amino acids. CDR1 is GTSNPN, CDR2 SVGIG, per germline (reference sequence). The CDR3 region has the DNA TGTGCTTCCTACCCGACGGCGGGAGGGCCGTACGAGCAGTACTTC. It encodes CASYPTAGGPYEQYF.

J is TRBJ2-7 and V is TRBV28; D is unresolved. CDR3 length equals 12 residues. V dropped 2 bases and J dropped 3 bases, with 5 bases sitting between them. CDR1 MDHEN and CDR2 SYDVKM come from the germline V gene. The CDR3, as DNA: TGTGCCAGCAGTTTAGTAAACTACGAGCAGTACGTC. It encodes CASSLVNYEQYV.

The chain combines TRBV2 with TRBJ2-2; D call uncertain. The V gene's germline CDR1 is SNHLY and CDR2 FYNNEI. The CDR3 length is 15 residues. Trimming took off 6 bases at V and 0 bases at J, with 11 bases between the two ends. CDR3 nucleotides: TGTGCCAGCAGGCCGTCGAACGCGAACACCGGGGAGCTGTTTTTT. It is translated as CASRPSNANTGELFF.

Ten or more counts support this clonotype. The V call is TRBV7-9, the J call TRBJ1-6, with D hard to call. Germline loops: CDR1 SEHNR, CDR2 FQNEAQ (reference sequence). Trimming took 2 bases from V and 10 from J, leaving 15 bases between them. The CDR3 contains 15 residues. The CDR3: CASSLTAGNNSPLHF. The CDR3, as DNA: TGTGCCAGCAGCTTAACGGCCGGGAACAACTCACCCCTCCACTTT.

In this sample, this clonotype turned up many times. The chain carries TRBV7-8 and TRBJ1-3, with D unresolved. The germline V and J ends were trimmed by 5 bases and 0 bases, with 11 bases remaining between them. The CDR3 contains 15 residues. The V gene's germline CDR1 is SGHVS and CDR2 FQNEAQ. The CDR3 sequence: CASSAQKSSGNTIYF. The CDR3 DNA is TGTGCCAGCAGCGCACAGAAGAGCTCTGGAAACACCATATATTTT.

In this sample, this clonotype turned up many times. The V gene is TRBV6-1, the J gene TRBJ1-3; D remains ambiguous. CDR3 length: 15 amino acids. Trimming removed 5 bases from V and 0 bases from J, with 11 bases in between. Per germline, CDR1 MNHNS and CDR2 SASEGT. The CDR3 is CASSPGWISGNTIYF. CDR3 bases: TGTGCCAGCAGTCCTGGCTGGATCTCTGGAAACACCATATATTTT.

This clonotype was detected many times. V is TRBV15 and J is TRBJ2-2; weak D call: TRBD1 (6 bases). Per the germline V gene, CDR1 is LNHNV and CDR2 is YYDKDF (reference sequence). V lost 0 bases, J lost 4 bases, and 12 bases lay in between. The CDR3 consists of 16 residues. The CDR3: CATSRDQDRVTGELFF. DNA of the CDR3: TGTGCCACCAGCAGAGACCAGGACAGAGTCACCGGGGAGCTGTTTTTT.

This clonotype was observed many times. The V and J genes are TRBV9 and TRBJ2-5, with 10 bases identical to TRBD2. There are 16 residues in the CDR3. The V and J ends lost 3 bases and 4 bases, in that order; junction bases with no gene match: 9. Germline V gene sequence: CDR1 SGDLS, CDR2 YYNGEE. CDR3 sequence reads: CASSGRAGGPVETQYF. In nucleotides, the CDR3 is TGTGCCAGCAGCGGTAGAGCGGGAGGGCCGGTAGAGACCCAGTACTTC. Full variable domain (rest looked up from reference TRBV9 and TRBJ2-5): DSGVTQTPKHLITATGQRVTLRCSPRSGDLSVYWYQQSLDQGLQFLIQYYNGEERAKGNILERFSAQQFPDLHSELNLSSLELGDSALYFCASSGRAGGPVETQYFGPGTRLLVL.